This TCR beta chain is drawn from a study of shared T cell receptors in the human thymus. Assay: immunoSEQ multiplex PCR; the TCRdb copy retains only in-frame clones and omits some. Of about 710,000 clones listed, approximately 87% are singletons. Germline V CDR1 and CDR2: MDHEN, SYDVKM. Trimming took 8 bases from V and 5 from J, leaving 24 bases between them. This CDR3 comprises 16 residues. In addition, the sample was reused for a study of human thymus T cells. That work states: Donation was from healthy Finnish infants who were having corrective surgery that addressed congenital heart defects.

V usage is TRBV28 and J usage is TRBJ1-1; tentatively, D is TRBD1 (6 bases). The clonotype originates from a boy under two years old with a congenital heart defect. The sample taken for sequencing was thymocytes. The CDR3 is CASDSGGPEVRTEAFF. The CDR3 nucleotides read TGTGCCAGCGACTCCGGGGGGCCCGAGGTTAGGACTGAAGCTTTCTTT.